This T cell receptor beta chain was sequenced in a study of T cells in women clearing cervical HPV infection. Study at large: Case blood drawn at lesion detection; control blood after infection cleared.

Sequencing was performed with immunoSEQ multiplex PCR; in TCRdb, only in-frame clones are kept and a portion is missing. The sample's table shows tens of thousands of clones. Concerning this clone itself: Its antigen is not identified. The CDR3 goes on 3 residues after the read ends, and that part is filled in from the germline J gene.

Dot-blot hybridization genotyped cervical HPV amplified with MY09/MY11 PCR. CDR1 and CDR2 from the germline V gene are MGHRA and YSYEKL. This CDR3 has 15 residues. V was pared by 1 base and J by 2 bases, with 12 bases between. Points from the study as a whole: It is unknown whether associations predate infection; no effector/memory or HPV-specific sorting.

The gene calls are TRBV4-1 and TRBJ2-7; TRBD2 is a possible D gene (5 bases). The sequence was collected from a woman aged 18 to 75 with a cervical HPV16 infection that either progressed to CIN3+ or cleared (not recorded which). The sequenced sample was blood buffy coat. The CDR3 spells CASSQAVGVPYEQYF. CDR3 DNA (partial): TGCGCCAGCAGCCAAGCCGTCGGGGTGCCCTACGAG.